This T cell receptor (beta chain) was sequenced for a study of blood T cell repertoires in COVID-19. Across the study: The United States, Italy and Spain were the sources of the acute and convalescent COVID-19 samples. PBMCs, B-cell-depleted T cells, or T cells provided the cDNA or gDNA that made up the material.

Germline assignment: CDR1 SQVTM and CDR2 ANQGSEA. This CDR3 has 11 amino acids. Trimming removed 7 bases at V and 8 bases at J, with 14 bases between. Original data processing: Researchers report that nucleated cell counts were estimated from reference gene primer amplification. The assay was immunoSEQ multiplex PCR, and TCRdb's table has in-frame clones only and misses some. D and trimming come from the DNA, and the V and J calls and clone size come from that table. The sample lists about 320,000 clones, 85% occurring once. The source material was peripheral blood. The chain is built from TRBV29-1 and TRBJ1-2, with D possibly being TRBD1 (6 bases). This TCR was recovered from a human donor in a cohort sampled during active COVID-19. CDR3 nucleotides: TGCAGCGGCGCAGCAGGGGCGGGCTACACCTTC. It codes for CSGAAGAGYTF. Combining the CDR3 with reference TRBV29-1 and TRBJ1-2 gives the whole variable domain SAVISQKPSRDICQRGTSLTIQCQVDSQVTMMFWYRQQPGQSLTLIATANQGSEATYESGFVIDKFPISRPNLTFSTLTVSNMSPEDSSIYLCSGAAGAGYTFGSGTRLTVV.